A selection of T cell receptor beta chains follows, all from one sample in a study of blood T cell repertoires in COVID-19. Sequencing used immunoSEQ multiplex PCR; TCRdb keeps in-frame clones, though not all of them. Of 310,000 or so clones listed, approximately 90% are singletons. The sequenced sample was PBMCs or T cells enriched from blood (not recorded which). These receptors all come from a woman between 35 and 50 years old who had recovered from COVID-19. The CDR3 runs from the conserved cysteine through the conserved F or W. A D gene is named only where the DNA matches it firmly. Clone size is given for some rows only: seen once, a few or many times, or a class if the clone is expanded.

TRBJ1-5,NA,NA,TRBV12-3/TRBV12-4,CASSFAEQPQHF,TGTGCCAGCAGTTTTGCTGAGCAGCCCCAGCATTTT
TRBJ1-6,TRBD1,NA,TRBV28,CASRPPGQNSPLHF,TGTGCCAGCAGACCCCCGGGACAGAATTCACCCCTCCACTTT
TRBJ2-3,TRBD2,NA,TRBV7-9,CASSPGGSADTQYF,TGTGCCAGCAGCCCCGGGGGGAGCGCAGATACGCAGTATTTT
TRBJ2-1,NA,NA,TRBV19,CASTISGGPVNEQFF,TGTGCCAGTACCATTTCTGGGGGCCCCGTTAATGAGCAGTTCTTC
TRBJ2-2,NA,NA,TRBV7-3,CASSLSAGELFF,TGTGCCAGCAGCTTGTCCGCCGGGGAGCTGTTTTTT
TRBJ1-5,NA,NA,TRBV19,CASSGRNQPQHF,TGTGCCAGTAGTGGGAGGAATCAGCCCCAGCATTTT
TRBJ2-7,NA,NA,TRBV19,CASSPRGSYEQYF,TGTGCCAGTAGCCCTCGGGGGTCCTACGAGCAGTACTTC
TRBJ1-2,TRBD1,few,TRBV27,CASSLHGTDYGYTF,TGTGCCAGCAGTTTGCACGGGACAGACTATGGCTACACCTTC
TRBJ1-6,TRBD1,NA,TRBV12-3/TRBV12-4,CASRGQINSPLHF,TGTGCCAGCAGGGGACAGATAAATTCACCCCTCCACTTT
TRBJ1-1,NA,once,TRBV7-3,CASSLQGTGTEAFF,TGTGCCAGCAGCTTACAGGGTACGGGCACTGAAGCTTTCTTT
TRBJ2-1,TRBD2,NA,TRBV7-2,CASSFRTRMLF,TGTGCCAGCAGCTTCCGGACTAGAATGCTCTTC
TRBJ1-4,NA,NA,TRBV28,CASSRFNEKLFF,TGTGCCAGCAGCAGGTTTAATGAAAAACTGTTTTTT
TRBJ2-7,TRBD1,once,TRBV7-2,CASSFLGDRVMQYF,TGTGCCAGCAGCTTTCTCGGGGACAGGGTCATGCAGTACTTC
TRBJ1-2,NA,NA,TRBV7-9,CASSQTGVARYTF,TGTGCCAGCAGCCAGACAGGCGTTGCTCGCTACACCTTC
TRBJ1-3,NA,NA,TRBV2,CASRHRSGNTIYF,TGTGCCAGCCGACACCGTTCTGGAAACACCATATATTTT
TRBJ1-1,NA,NA,TRBV24-1,CATRDFSNTEAFF,TGTGCCACCAGAGACTTTTCGAACACTGAAGCTTTCTTT
TRBJ2-5,NA,NA,TRBV27,CASSLSQGEETQYF,TGTGCCAGCAGTTTATCCCAGGGTGAGGAGACCCAGTACTTC
TRBJ2-4,NA,many,TRBV7-9,CASSLGQGIAKNIQYF,TGTGCCAGCAGCTTGGGGCAGGGGATAGCCAAAAACATTCAGTACTTC
TRBJ2-4,NA,NA,TRBV15,CATSPTPGENIQYF,TGTGCCACCTCCCCGACTCCAGGGGAGAACATTCAGTACTTC
TRBJ1-6,NA,NA,TRBV11-2,CASSFSDSPLHF,TGTGCCAGCAGCTTCAGTGATTCACCCCTCCACTTT
TRBJ1-1,NA,few,TRBV28,CASRTTALRNTEAFF,TGTGCCAGCCGGACGACAGCACTGAGGAACACTGAAGCTTTCTTT
TRBJ2-1,TRBD2,NA,TRBV5-5,CASSRQGGREGNEQFF,TGTGCCAGCAGCCGCCAAGGCGGGAGGGAGGGCAATGAGCAGTTCTTC
TRBJ2-5,TRBD2,NA,TRBV27,CASRKAGVMYQETQYF,TGTGCCAGCAGAAAAGCGGGAGTAATGTACCAAGAGACCCAGTACTTC
TRBJ2-5,NA,once,TRBV18,CASSPPGETQYF,TGTGCCAGCTCACCGCCGGGAGAGACCCAGTACTTC
TRBJ1-6,NA,NA,TRBV28,CASSSHPGNSPLHF,TGTGCCAGCAGTTCCCATCCCGGGAATTCACCCCTCCACTTT
TRBJ1-1,NA,NA,TRBV7-8,CASSLSMRTEAFF,TGTGCCAGCAGCTTATCGATGAGGACTGAAGCTTTCTTT
TRBJ2-3,NA,NA,TRBV27,CAIKPGLPRDTDTQYF,TGTGCCATTAAACCGGGACTTCCGAGGGACACAGATACGCAGTATTTT
TRBJ1-2,NA,NA,TRBV19,CASNPGLNYGYTF,TGTGCCAGTAACCCGGGACTTAACTATGGCTACACCTTC
TRBJ1-4,NA,NA,TRBV5-1,CASSFWGATGEKLFF,TGCGCCAGCAGCTTCTGGGGAGCGACGGGGGAAAAACTGTTTTTT
TRBJ2-4,NA,NA,TRBV5-6,CASSLAFIGGLSLGNIQYF,TGTGCCAGCAGCTTGGCCTTTATCGGCGGGTTGTCCCTCGGAAACATTCAGTACTTC
TRBJ2-7,NA,NA,TRBV10-1,CASSEGPSAAYEQYF,TGCGCCAGCAGTGAGGGTCCCTCCGCGGCCTACGAGCAGTACTTC
TRBJ2-7,TRBD1,NA,TRBV2,CASKILQGVYEQYF,TGTGCCAGCAAAATTCTCCAGGGGGTCTACGAGCAGTACTTC
TRBJ1-3,NA,NA,TRBV28,CASSSPSTGSGNTIYF,TGTGCCAGCAGTTCCCCCTCGACGGGCTCTGGAAACACCATATATTTT
TRBJ1-1,TRBD1,NA,TRBV28,CASSLVGGGRTEAFF,TGTGCCAGCAGTTTAGTCGGAGGGGGCAGGACTGAAGCTTTCTTT
TRBJ1-2,NA,NA,TRBV20-1,CSAGGIYGYTF,TGCAGTGCGGGCGGGATCTATGGCTACACCTTC
TRBJ2-7,NA,once,TRBV15,CATSRERGHEQYF,TGTGCCACCAGCAGGGAAAGGGGCCACGAGCAGTACTTC
TRBJ1-1,NA,NA,TRBV6-5,CASSQGVENTEAFF,TGTGCCAGCAGCCAAGGGGTGGAAAACACTGAAGCTTTCTTT
TRBJ1-2,NA,NA,TRBV3-1/TRBV3-2,CASSHERGYTF,TGTGCCAGCAGCCACGAGCGCGGCTACACCTTC
TRBJ1-2,NA,NA,TRBV6-5,CASSDRLHGYTF,TGTGCCAGCAGCGACAGGCTACATGGCTACACCTTC
TRBJ1-4,NA,NA,TRBV24-1,CATSDPRELHEKLFF,TGTGCCACCAGTGACCCCCGGGAGCTTCATGAAAAACTGTTTTTT
TRBJ2-7,NA,NA,TRBV4-1,CASSQVLAGEQYF,TGCGCCAGCAGCCAAGTCCTTGCCGGCGAGCAGTACTTC
TRBJ2-1,TRBD2,NA,TRBV7-3,CASSSSGGSSYNEQFF,TGTGCCAGCAGCTCTAGCGGGGGGAGCTCCTACAATGAGCAGTTCTTC
TRBJ1-1,NA,NA,TRBV19,CASSIGRGSTEAFF,TGTGCCAGTAGTATTGGGCGGGGCAGCACTGAAGCTTTCTTT
TRBJ2-1,NA,NA,TRBV5-1,CASSLAGGDLYNEQFF,TGCGCCAGCAGCTTGGCAGGCGGGGACCTTTACAATGAGCAGTTCTTC
TRBJ2-3,NA,once,TRBV11-3,CASSLGLSRSDTQYF,TGTGCCAGCAGCTTAGGGTTGAGCCGGTCAGATACGCAGTATTTT
TRBJ2-1,TRBD2,NA,TRBV5-1,CASTLAGTSYNEQFF,TGCGCCAGCACCCTAGCGGGGACTTCCTACAATGAGCAGTTCTTC
TRBJ2-2,TRBD2,NA,TRBV5-1,CASSLQWTSQSGELFF,TGCGCCAGCAGCCTTCAATGGACTAGCCAGTCCGGGGAGCTGTTTTTT
TRBJ1-4,NA,NA,TRBV5-8,CASSYGRGGKLFF,TGTGCCAGCAGCTACGGCCGCGGGGGAAAACTGTTTTTT
TRBJ1-3,NA,NA,TRBV28,CASSFGGSSGNTIYF,TGTGCCAGCAGTTTCGGGGGAAGCTCTGGAAACACCATATATTTT
TRBJ1-1,NA,NA,TRBV7-6,CASSSGTQITEAFF,TGTGCCAGCAGCTCCGGGACACAAATCACTGAAGCTTTCTTT